The rows below give T cell receptor beta chains drawn from one sample of a study of blood T cell repertoires in COVID-19. Sequencing was performed with immunoSEQ multiplex PCR; in TCRdb, only in-frame clones are kept and a portion is missing. The repertoire holds around 200,000 clones, with 65% to 85% as singletons. The specimen sequenced was peripheral blood. The receptors come from a middle-aged man with active or convalescent COVID-19. CDR3s include the opening cysteine and the closing phenylalanine or tryptophan. The D gene is left open where the match is weak. Not every row has a clone size; where given, it reads once, few, many or a size class.

j_call d_call v_call clone_size cdr3_aa cdr3_nt
TRBJ2-5 TRBD2 TRBV5-8 . CASRLGLAVSQETQYF TGTGCCAGCCGGCTCGGACTAGCGGTCTCCCAAGAGACCCAGTACTTC
TRBJ2-1 TRBD2 TRBV7-6 few CASSLARLAWYNEQFF TGTGCCAGCAGCTTAGCGAGACTAGCGTGGTACAATGAGCAGTTCTTC
TRBJ1-3 . TRBV15 few CATSRPLTGPGNTIYF TGTGCCACCAGCAGACCTTTGACAGGCCCTGGAAACACCATATATTTT
TRBJ1-6 TRBD1 TRBV18 . CASSPLTGGNSPLHF TGTGCCAGCTCACCTCTGACAGGGGGAAATTCACCCCTCCACTTT
TRBJ2-5 . TRBV24-1 . CATSGKSSSGQETQYF TGTGCCACCAGTGGAAAGTCGAGTAGCGGTCAAGAGACCCAGTACTTC
TRBJ1-2 TRBD1 TRBV19 . CASSQTGLNYGYTF TGTGCCAGTTCACAGACAGGGCTCAACTATGGCTACACCTTC
TRBJ1-2 . TRBV19 . CASSRRGPNYGYTF TGTGCCAGTAGTCGGAGGGGACCAAACTATGGCTACACCTTC
TRBJ2-3 TRBD1 TRBV13 . CASSLNRGIYTDTQYF TGTGCCAGCAGCCTAAACAGGGGGATCTACACAGATACGCAGTATTTT
TRBJ1-5 TRBD1 TRBV30 few CAWASGTGNSFGNQPQHF TGTGCCTGGGCCTCCGGGACAGGGAATTCATTCGGCAATCAGCCCCAGCATTTT
TRBJ1-1 . TRBV11-2 once CASSLGRISRRNTEAFF TGTGCCAGCAGCTTAGGCAGGATCAGCCGAAGGAACACTGAAGCTTTCTTT
TRBJ1-2 TRBD1 TRBV4-3 once CASSQGRLDRVGGGYTF TGCGCCAGCAGCCAAGGCCGCCTGGACAGGGTGGGGGGCGGCTACACCTTC
TRBJ1-4 TRBD1 TRBV2 . CATTLDREEKLFF TGTGCCACCACTTTGGACAGGGAGGAAAAACTGTTTTTT
TRBJ1-2 . TRBV10-2 . CASSESGVSGYTF TGCGCCAGCAGTGAGTCCGGGGTCTCAGGCTACACCTTC
TRBJ1-1 . TRBV27 . CASSSPRVNTEAFF TGTGCCAGCAGTTCTCCTCGGGTGAACACTGAAGCTTTCTTT
TRBJ1-2 . TRBV7-2 few CASSLAQRVGGYTF TGTGCCAGCAGCTTAGCACAGAGGGTAGGCGGCTACACCTTC
TRBJ1-1 TRBD1 TRBV5-1 . CASSSSLGTGKNTEAFF TGCGCCAGCAGCTCCTCCCTCGGGACAGGGAAGAACACTGAAGCTTTCTTT
TRBJ1-5 . TRBV24-1 few CATSDIRTGFNQPQHF TGTGCCACCAGTGATATCCGTACAGGGTTCAATCAGCCCCAGCATTTT
TRBJ1-2 TRBD1 TRBV29-1 . CSVGRTGAGRGYTF TGCAGCGTTGGCCGGACAGGGGCGGGTAGGGGCTACACCTTC
TRBJ2-4 TRBD1 TRBV19 . CASSSGTGENIQYF TGTGCCAGTAGTTCCGGGACAGGTGAGAACATTCAGTACTTC
TRBJ1-1 . TRBV7-8 . CASSIDRTVSPFF TGTGCCAGCAGCATTGACCGGACAGTTTCTCCTTTCTTT
TRBJ2-7 TRBD1 TRBV5-1 . CASSLTGVYEQYF TGCGCCAGCAGCTTGACAGGGGTGTACGAGCAGTACTTC
TRBJ2-3 . TRBV25-1 . CASSGGPPDTQYF TGTGCCAGCAGTGGGGGCCCCCCAGATACGCAGTATTTT
TRBJ2-7 TRBD1 TRBV19 . CASSIGTERDYEQYF TGTGCCAGTAGTATCGGGACAGAAAGGGATTACGAGCAGTACTTC
TRBJ1-4 TRBD1 TRBV28 . CASHEGDSNFNEKLFF TGTGCCAGCCATGAGGGGGACAGCAACTTCAATGAAAAACTGTTTTTT
TRBJ1-4 . TRBV5-5 . CAISLPGHVNEKLFF TGTGCCATCTCTCTGCCCGGACACGTTAATGAAAAACTGTTTTTT
TRBJ1-5 TRBD1 TRBV4-1 . CASSRKQGTGGGNQPQHF TGCGCCAGCAGCCGGAAGCAGGGGACAGGGGGTGGCAATCAGCCCCAGCATTTT
TRBJ2-3 . TRBV18 . CASSPSIGEGTDTQYF TGTGCCAGCTCACCGTCTATAGGGGAGGGCACAGATACGCAGTATTTT
TRBJ2-3 . TRBV18 . CASSQGTTDTQYF TGTGCCAGCTCGCAGGGGACAACAGATACGCAGTATTTT
TRBJ2-7 . TRBV12-3/TRBV12-4 once CASSLGPTGHGYF TGTGCCAGCAGTTTAGGCCCAACGGGACACGGGTACTTC
TRBJ1-6 . TRBV7-2 few CASSFRGWDNSPLHF TGTGCCAGCAGCTTCAGGGGTTGGGACAATTCACCCCTCCACTTT
TRBJ2-6 TRBD1 TRBV2 . CASRTGEFSGANVLTF TGTGCCAGCAGGACAGGGGAATTCTCTGGGGCCAACGTCCTGACTTTC
TRBJ2-1 TRBD1 TRBV25-1 . CASSEPRTGSFGQFF TGTGCCAGCAGTGAACCCCGGACAGGTTCTTTTGGGCAGTTCTTC
TRBJ2-7 TRBD1 TRBV7-2 . CASSLATSTGGAYEQYF TGTGCCAGCAGCTTAGCTACCTCGACAGGGGGGGCCTACGAGCAGTACTTC
TRBJ1-6 . TRBV19 . CGASSHNSPLHF TGTGGGGCATCGAGTCATAATTCACCCCTCCACTTT
TRBJ1-1 . TRBV7-2 once CASSLGSGRGNTEAFF TGTGCCAGCAGCTTAGGGTCTGGGCGGGGAAACACTGAAGCTTTCTTT
TRBJ2-7 . TRBV15 . CATSRGGQRNYEQYF TGTGCCACCAGCAGAGGCGGACAGAGAAACTACGAGCAGTACTTC
TRBJ2-7 . TRBV19 . CATASGTYEQYF TGTGCCACCGCTTCGGGGACCTACGAGCAGTACTTC
TRBJ2-7 TRBD1 TRBV13 . CASSPWTGGSYEQYF TGTGCCAGCAGCCCGTGGACAGGGGGAAGCTACGAGCAGTACTTC
TRBJ1-2 . TRBV19 . CASHDFLGYTF TGTGCCAGCCACGACTTCCTTGGCTACACCTTC
TRBJ2-2 TRBD1 TRBV18 . CASSPPGTGDPGELFF TGTGCCAGCTCACCCCCCGGGACAGGGGATCCCGGGGAGCTGTTTTTT
TRBJ2-2 TRBD1 TRBV29-1 . CSVGGQGNTGELFF TGCAGCGTGGGGGGACAGGGGAACACCGGGGAGCTGTTTTTT
TRBJ1-2 . TRBV5-6 . CASSFLNYGYTF TGTGCCAGCAGCTTCCTAAACTATGGCTACACCTTC
TRBJ1-1 . TRBV6-5 . CASSYSWAENTEAFF TGTGCCAGCAGTTACTCATGGGCAGAGAACACTGAAGCTTTCTTT
TRBJ2-3 . TRBV20-1 . CSAGVKPQYF TGCAGTGCGGGCGTAAAGCCGCAGTATTTT
TRBJ1-3 . TRBV30 . CAWSVRSRGAPGNTIYF TGTGCCTGGAGTGTACGGAGTCGGGGGGCGCCTGGAAACACCATATATTTT
TRBJ1-5 . TRBV30 many CALSGKSNQPQHF TGTGCCCTATCCGGTAAGAGCAATCAGCCCCAGCATTTT
TRBJ2-1 . TRBV30 . CAWSPIGALQFF TGTGCCTGGAGTCCAATAGGAGCTCTACAGTTCTTC
TRBJ1-1 . TRBV7-8 . CASSLPGRSNTEAFF TGTGCCAGCAGCTTACCCGGCAGGTCGAACACTGAAGCTTTCTTT
TRBJ2-7 . TRBV4-3 few CASSWGGADSF TGCGCCAGCAGTTGGGGGGGGGCAGACTCCTTC
TRBJ1-6 . TRBV27 . CASSLEPISSYNSPLHF TGTGCCAGCAGTTTAGAACCGATCAGCTCCTATAATTCACCCCTCCACTTT
TRBJ2-5 TRBD1 TRBV29-1 . CSVELRDRQETQYF TGCAGCGTTGAACTCCGGGACAGGCAAGAGACCCAGTACTTC
TRBJ2-3 TRBD2 TRBV11-2 once CASSPRLGGERNTQYF TGTGCCAGCAGCCCGCGCTTGGGGGGGGAACGTAATACGCAGTATTTT
TRBJ2-1 TRBD2 TRBV11-3 . CASSLSGRGDEQFF TGTGCCAGCAGCTTGAGCGGGAGAGGGGATGAGCAGTTCTTC
TRBJ2-7 . TRBV27 . CASSLSGLLYEQYF TGTGCCAGCAGTTTATCGGGACTGCTCTACGAGCAGTACTTC